This T cell receptor (beta chain) was sequenced in a study of control samples from healthy donors and cancer patients. CDR3 length: 12 amino acids. V was shortened by 0 bases and J by 8 bases, with 6 bases between the two germline ends. The V gene's germline CDR1 is SGHRS and CDR2 YFSETQ. Profiled with immunoSEQ multiplex PCR; TCRdb holds only in-frame clones, not every one. The table shows about 61,000 clones, with roughly 90% occurring only once. The material sequenced was PBMCs. The source is a man aged 55-75 years with colorectal cancer. This rearrangement joins TRBV5-1 to TRBJ2-1, with D hard to call. In DNA form, the CDR3 reads TGCGCCAGCAGCTTGGGGTTAGATGAGCAGTTCTTC. Translated: CASSLGLDEQFF.